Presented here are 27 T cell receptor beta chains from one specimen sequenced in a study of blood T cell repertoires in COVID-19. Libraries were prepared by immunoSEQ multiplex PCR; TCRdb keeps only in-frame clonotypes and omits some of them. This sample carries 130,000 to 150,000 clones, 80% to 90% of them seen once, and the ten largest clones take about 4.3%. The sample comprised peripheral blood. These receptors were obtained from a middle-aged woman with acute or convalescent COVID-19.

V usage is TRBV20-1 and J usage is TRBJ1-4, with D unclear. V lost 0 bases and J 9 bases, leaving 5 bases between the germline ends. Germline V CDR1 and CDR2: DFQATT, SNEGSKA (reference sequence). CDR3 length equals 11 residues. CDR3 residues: CSAREQQKLFF. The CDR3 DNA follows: TGCAGTGCTAGAGAACAGCAAAAACTGTTTTTT.

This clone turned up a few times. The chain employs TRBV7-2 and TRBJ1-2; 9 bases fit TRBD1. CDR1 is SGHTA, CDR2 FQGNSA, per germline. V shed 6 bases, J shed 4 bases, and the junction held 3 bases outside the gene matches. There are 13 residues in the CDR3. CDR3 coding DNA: TGTGCCAGCAGTCCGGACAGGGGCTATGGCTACACCTTC. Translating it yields CASSPDRGYGYTF.

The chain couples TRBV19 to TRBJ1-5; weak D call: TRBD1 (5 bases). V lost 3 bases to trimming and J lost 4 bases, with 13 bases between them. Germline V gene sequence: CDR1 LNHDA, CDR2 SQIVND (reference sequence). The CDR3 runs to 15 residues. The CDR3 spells CASSIGAGYNQPQHF. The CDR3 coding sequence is TGTGCCAGTAGTATTGGGGCAGGGTATAATCAGCCCCAGCATTTT.

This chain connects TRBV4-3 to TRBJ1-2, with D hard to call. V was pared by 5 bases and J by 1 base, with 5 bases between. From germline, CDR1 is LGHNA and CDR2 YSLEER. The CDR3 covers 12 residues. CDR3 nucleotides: TGCGCCAGCAGCTCCTATAACTATGGCTACACCTTC. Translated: CASSSYNYGYTF.

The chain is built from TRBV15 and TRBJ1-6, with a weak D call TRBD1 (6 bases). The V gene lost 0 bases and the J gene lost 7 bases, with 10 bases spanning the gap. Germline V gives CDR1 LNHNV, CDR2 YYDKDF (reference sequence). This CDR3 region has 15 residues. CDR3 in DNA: TGTGCCACCAGCAGAGATCCGGGGACAAATTCACCCCTCCACTTT. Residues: CATSRDPGTNSPLHF.

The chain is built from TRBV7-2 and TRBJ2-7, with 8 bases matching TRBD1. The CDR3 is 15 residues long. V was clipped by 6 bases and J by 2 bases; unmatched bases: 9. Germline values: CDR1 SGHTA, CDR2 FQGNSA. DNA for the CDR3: TGTGCCAGCAGTCCCGCCGGACAGGGAACCTACGAGCAGTACTTC. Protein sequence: CASSPAGQGTYEQYF.

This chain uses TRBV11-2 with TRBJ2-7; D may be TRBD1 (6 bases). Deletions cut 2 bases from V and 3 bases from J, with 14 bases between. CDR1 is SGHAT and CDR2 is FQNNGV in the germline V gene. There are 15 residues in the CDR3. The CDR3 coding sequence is TGTGCCAGCAGCTTACAATCAGCAGGGGTCTACGAGCAGTACTTC. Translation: CASSLQSAGVYEQYF.

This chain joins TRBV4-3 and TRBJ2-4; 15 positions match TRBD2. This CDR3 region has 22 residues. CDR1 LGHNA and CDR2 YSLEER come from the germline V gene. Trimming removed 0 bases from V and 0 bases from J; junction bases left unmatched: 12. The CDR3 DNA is TGCGCCAGCAGCCAAGATCCGGGGGGGACTAGCGGGAGGTTACTAGCCAAAAACATTCAGTACTTC. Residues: CASSQDPGGTSGRLLAKNIQYF.

CDR3 sequence (DNA): TGTGCCAGCAGTGAACCCCAGTATGGCTACACCTTC. This sequence encodes CASSEPQYGYTF. The chain joins TRBV2 to TRBJ1-2; the D is unclear. This CDR3 has 12 residues. V dropped 2 bases and J dropped 5 bases, with 6 bases sitting between them. CDR1 and CDR2 (germline): SNHLY, FYNNEI.

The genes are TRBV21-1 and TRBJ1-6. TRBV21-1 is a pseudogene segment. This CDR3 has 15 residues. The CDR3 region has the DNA TGTGCCAGCCGGTTAATAATTACTTGTAATTCACCCCTCCACTTT. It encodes CASRLIITCNSPLHF.

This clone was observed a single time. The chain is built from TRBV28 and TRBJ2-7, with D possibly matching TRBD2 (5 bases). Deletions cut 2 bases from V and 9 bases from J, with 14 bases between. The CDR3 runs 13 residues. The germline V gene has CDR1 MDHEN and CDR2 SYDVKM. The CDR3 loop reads CASSLPTSSWQYF. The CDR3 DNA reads TGTGCCAGCAGTTTACCCACCTCTAGCTGGCAGTACTTC.

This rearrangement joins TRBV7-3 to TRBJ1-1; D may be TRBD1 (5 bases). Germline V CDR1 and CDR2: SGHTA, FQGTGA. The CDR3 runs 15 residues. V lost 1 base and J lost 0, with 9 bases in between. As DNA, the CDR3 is TGTGCCAGCAGCTTAATCGGGGGGGTGAACACTGAAGCTTTCTTT. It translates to CASSLIGGVNTEAFF.

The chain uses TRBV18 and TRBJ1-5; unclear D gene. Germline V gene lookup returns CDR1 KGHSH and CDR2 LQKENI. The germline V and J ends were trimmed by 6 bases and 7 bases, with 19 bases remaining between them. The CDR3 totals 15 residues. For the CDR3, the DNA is TGTGCCAGCTCCCGCAACGAGGGCTCCAGGCAGCCCCAGCATTTT. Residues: CASSRNEGSRQPQHF.

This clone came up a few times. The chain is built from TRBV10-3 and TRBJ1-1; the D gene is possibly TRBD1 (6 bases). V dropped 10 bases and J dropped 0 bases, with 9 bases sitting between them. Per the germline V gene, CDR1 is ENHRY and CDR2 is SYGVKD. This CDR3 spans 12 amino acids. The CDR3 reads CATGQLNTEAFF. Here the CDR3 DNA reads TGTGCCACAGGACAGTTGAACACTGAAGCTTTCTTT.

The CDR3 bases are TGTGCCAGCAGCTTAACGGGACAGGGGAAAGGTGAAGCTTTCTTT. It yields the protein CASSLTGQGKGEAFF. This sequence joins TRBV7-3 and TRBJ1-1; TRBD1 aligns across 10 bases. This CDR3 has 15 amino acids. The V gene end was trimmed by 0 bases and the J gene end by 7 bases; junction bases not matched to a gene: 5. Germline V lookup: CDR1 SGHTA, CDR2 FQGTGA. The complete variable domain, with remaining parts taken from reference TRBV7-3 and TRBJ1-1, reads GAGVSQTPSNKVTEKGKYVELRCDPISGHTALYWYRQSLGQGPEFLIYFQGTGAADDSGLPNDRFFAVRPEGSVSTLKIQRTERGDSAVYLCASSLTGQGKGEAFFGQGTRLTVV.

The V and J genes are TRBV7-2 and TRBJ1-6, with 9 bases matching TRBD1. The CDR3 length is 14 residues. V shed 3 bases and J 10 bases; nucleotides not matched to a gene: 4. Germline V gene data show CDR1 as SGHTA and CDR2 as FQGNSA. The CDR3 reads CASSLGQGSSPLHF. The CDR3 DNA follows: TGTGCCAGCAGCTTGGGACAGGGTTCCTCACCCCTCCACTTT.

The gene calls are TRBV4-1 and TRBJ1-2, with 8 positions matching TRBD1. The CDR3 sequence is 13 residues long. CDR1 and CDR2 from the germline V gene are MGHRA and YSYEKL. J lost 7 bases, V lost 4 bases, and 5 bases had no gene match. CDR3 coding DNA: TGCGCCAGCAGCCTCCGGGACAGGAGTGGCTACACCTTC. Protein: CASSLRDRSGYTF.

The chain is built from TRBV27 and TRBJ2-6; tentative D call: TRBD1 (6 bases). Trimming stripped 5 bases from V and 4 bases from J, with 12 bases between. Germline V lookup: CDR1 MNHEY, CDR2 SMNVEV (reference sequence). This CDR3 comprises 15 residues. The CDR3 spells CASSPDRTGANVLTF. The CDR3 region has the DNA TGTGCCAGCAGTCCAGACAGGACGGGGGCCAACGTCCTGACTTTC. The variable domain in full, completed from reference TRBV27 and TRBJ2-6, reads EAQVTQNPRYLITVTGKKLTVTCSQNMNHEYMSWYRQDPGLGLRQIYYSMNVEVTDKGDVPEGYKVSRKEKRNFPLILESPSPNQTSLYFCASSPDRTGANVLTFGAGSRLTVL.

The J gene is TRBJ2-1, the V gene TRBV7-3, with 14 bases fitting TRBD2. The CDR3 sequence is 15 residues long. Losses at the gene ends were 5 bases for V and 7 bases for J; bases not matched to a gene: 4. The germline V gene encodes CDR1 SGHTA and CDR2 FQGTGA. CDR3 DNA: TGTGCCAGCAGCCTCGGGACTAGCGGGAGAAATGAGCAGTTCTTC. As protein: CASSLGTSGRNEQFF.

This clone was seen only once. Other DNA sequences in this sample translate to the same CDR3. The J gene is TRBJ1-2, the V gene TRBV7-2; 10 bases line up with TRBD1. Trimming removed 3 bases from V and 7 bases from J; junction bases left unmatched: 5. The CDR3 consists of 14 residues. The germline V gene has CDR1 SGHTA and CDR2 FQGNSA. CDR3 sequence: CASSLTGGAGGYTF. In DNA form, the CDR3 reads TGTGCCAGCAGCTTGACAGGGGGCGCGGGTGGCTACACCTTC.

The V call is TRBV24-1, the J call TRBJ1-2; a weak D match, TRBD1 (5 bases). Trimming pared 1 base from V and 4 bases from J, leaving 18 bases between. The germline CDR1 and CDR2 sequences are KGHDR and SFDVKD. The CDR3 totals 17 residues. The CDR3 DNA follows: TGTGCCACCAGTGATTTAGGGAGAAAAAGCGGGGGCTATGGCTACACCTTC. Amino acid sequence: CATSDLGRKSGGYGYTF.

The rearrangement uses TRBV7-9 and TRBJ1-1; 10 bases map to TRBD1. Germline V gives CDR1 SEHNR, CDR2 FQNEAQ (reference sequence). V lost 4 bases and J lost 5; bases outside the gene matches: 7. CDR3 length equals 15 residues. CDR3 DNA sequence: TGTGCCAGCAGCTCTAGGGGACAGGGGTGGACTGAAGCTTTCTTT. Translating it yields CASSSRGQGWTEAFF.

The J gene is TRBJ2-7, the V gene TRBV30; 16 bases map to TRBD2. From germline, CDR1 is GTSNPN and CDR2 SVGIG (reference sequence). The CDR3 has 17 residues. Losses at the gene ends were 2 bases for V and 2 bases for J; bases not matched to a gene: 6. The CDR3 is CAWSSGTSGRGAYEQYF. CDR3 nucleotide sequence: TGTGCCTGGAGTTCGGGGACTAGCGGGAGGGGAGCCTACGAGCAGTACTTC.

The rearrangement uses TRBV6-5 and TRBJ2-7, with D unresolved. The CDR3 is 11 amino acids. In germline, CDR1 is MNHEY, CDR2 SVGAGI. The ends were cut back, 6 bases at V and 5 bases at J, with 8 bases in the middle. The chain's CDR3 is CASRALDEQYF. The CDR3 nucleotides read TGTGCCAGCAGGGCATTGGACGAGCAGTACTTC.

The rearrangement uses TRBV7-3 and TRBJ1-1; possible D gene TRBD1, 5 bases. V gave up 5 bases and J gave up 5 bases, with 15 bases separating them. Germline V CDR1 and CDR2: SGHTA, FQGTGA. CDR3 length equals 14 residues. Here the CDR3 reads CASSPQGGRTEAFF. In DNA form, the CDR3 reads TGTGCCAGCAGCCCCCAGGGTGGGAGGACTGAAGCTTTCTTT. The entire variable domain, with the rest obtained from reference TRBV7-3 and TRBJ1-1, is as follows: GAGVSQTPSNKVTEKGKYVELRCDPISGHTALYWYRQSLGQGPEFLIYFQGTGAADDSGLPNDRFFAVRPEGSVSTLKIQRTERGDSAVYLCASSPQGGRTEAFFGQGTRLTVV.

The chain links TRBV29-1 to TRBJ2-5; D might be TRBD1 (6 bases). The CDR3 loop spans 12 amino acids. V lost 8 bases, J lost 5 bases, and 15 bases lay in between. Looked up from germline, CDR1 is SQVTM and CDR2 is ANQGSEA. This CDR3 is CSQRSGEETQYF. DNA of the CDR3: TGCAGCCAGCGGTCAGGGGAGGAGACCCAGTACTTC.

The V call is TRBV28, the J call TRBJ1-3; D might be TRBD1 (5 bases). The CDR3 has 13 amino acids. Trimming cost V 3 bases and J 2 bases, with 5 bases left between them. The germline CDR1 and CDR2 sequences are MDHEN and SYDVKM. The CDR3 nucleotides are TGTGCCAGCAGTTTGGACACTGGAAACACCATATATTTT. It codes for CASSLDTGNTIYF.